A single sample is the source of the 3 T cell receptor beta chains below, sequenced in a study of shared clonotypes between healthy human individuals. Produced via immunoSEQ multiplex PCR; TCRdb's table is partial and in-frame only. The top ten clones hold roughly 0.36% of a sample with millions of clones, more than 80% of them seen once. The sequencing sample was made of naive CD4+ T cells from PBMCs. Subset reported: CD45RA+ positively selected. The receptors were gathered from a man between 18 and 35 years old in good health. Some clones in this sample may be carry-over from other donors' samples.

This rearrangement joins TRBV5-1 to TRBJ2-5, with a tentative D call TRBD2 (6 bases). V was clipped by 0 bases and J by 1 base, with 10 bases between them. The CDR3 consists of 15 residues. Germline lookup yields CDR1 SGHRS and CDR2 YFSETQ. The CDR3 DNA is TGCGCCAGCAGCTTGGCCCTAGCGAGCCAAGAGACCCAGTACTTC. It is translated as CASSLALASQETQYF.

The DNA for the CDR3 is TGTGCCAGCAGCCAAGACTTGGGACAGATGAACACTGAAGCTTTCTTT. Amino acid sequence: CASSQDLGQMNTEAFF. The V gene is TRBV14, the J gene TRBJ1-1; 7 positions match TRBD1. Germline CDR1 reads SGHDN; CDR2 reads FVKESK. This CDR3 has 16 residues. Trimming cost V 0 bases and J 0 bases; bases outside gene matches: 4.

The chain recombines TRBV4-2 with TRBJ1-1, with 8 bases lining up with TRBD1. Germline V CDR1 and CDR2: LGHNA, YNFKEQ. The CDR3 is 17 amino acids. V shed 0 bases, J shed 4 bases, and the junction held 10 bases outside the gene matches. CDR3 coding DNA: TGTGCCAGCAGCCAAGAACCCCAAGGACAGGGTGGCACTGAAGCTTTCTTT. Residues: CASSQEPQGQGGTEAFF.